The 24 T cell receptor beta chains below were found in one sample sequenced in a study of blood T cell repertoires in COVID-19. Produced via immunoSEQ multiplex PCR; TCRdb's table is partial and in-frame only. The data show a few hundred thousand clones, roughly 90% seen once. The material sequenced was peripheral blood. The receptor set was obtained from a woman between 55 and 75 years old with COVID-19, enrolled during active disease.

The rearrangement uses TRBV5-1 and TRBJ1-4, with a tentative D call TRBD1 (6 bases). Deletions cut 2 bases from V and 8 bases from J, with 10 bases between. Germline V CDR1 and CDR2: SGHRS, YFSETQ. The length of the CDR3 is 13 residues. CDR3 coding DNA: TGCGCCAGCAGCTTCGGACAGATGGAAAAACTGTTTTTT. This sequence encodes CASSFGQMEKLFF.

The chain joins TRBV3-1 (or the pseudogene TRBV3-2) to TRBJ2-2; 7 bases are shared with TRBD1. The germline CDR1 and CDR2 sequences are LGHDT and YNNKEL (reference sequence). The CDR3 is made up of 14 amino acids. The ends lost 10 bases at V and 6 bases at J; junction bases unmatched: 11. The DNA for the CDR3 is TGTGCCACAGGAGACAGGGTGGGTCCCGGGGAGCTGTTTTTT. Protein sequence: CATGDRVGPGELFF.

The V gene is TRBV18, the J gene TRBJ1-6, with TRBD1 identical over 10 bases. V lost 0 bases to trimming and J lost 11 bases; unmatched junction nucleotides: 4. Germline assignment: CDR1 KGHSH and CDR2 LQKENI. The CDR3 runs to 15 residues. This chain's CDR3 is CASSPPGQGTTPLHF. The CDR3 DNA reads TGTGCCAGCTCACCACCGGGACAGGGGACTACACCCCTCCACTTT. Complete variable domain (other parts from reference TRBV18 and TRBJ1-6): NAGVMQNPRHLVRRRGQEARLRCSPMKGHSHVYWYRQLPEEGLKFMVYLQKENIIDESGMPKERFSAEFPKEGPSILRIQQVVRGDSAAYFCASSPPGQGTTPLHFGNGTRLTVT.

The chain employs TRBV7-2 and TRBJ1-1, with D perhaps TRBD1 (5 bases). Germline CDR1 reads SGHTA; CDR2 reads FQGNSA. V lost 5 bases and J lost 0, with 10 bases in between. The CDR3 is 14 amino acids. CDR3 bases: TGTGCCAGCAGCGCAGACAGCCTGAACACTGAAGCTTTCTTT. It encodes CASSADSLNTEAFF.

The V gene is TRBV5-5, the J gene TRBJ1-1; D is unclear. With 0 bases removed from V and 1 base from J, the gap between germline ends came to 7 bases. Germline CDR1 SGHKS, CDR2 YYEKEE (reference sequence). This CDR3 comprises 14 residues. This CDR3 reads CASSLAYRNTEAFF. The CDR3 DNA reads as TGTGCCAGCAGCTTGGCCTACAGGAACACTGAAGCTTTCTTT. Full variable domain (remainder filled in from reference TRBV5-5 and TRBJ1-1): DAGVTQSPTHLIKTRGQQVTLRCSPISGHKSVSWYQQVLGQGPQFIFQYYEKEERGRGNFPDRFSARQFPNYSSELNVNALLLGDSALYLCASSLAYRNTEAFFGQGTRLTVV.

The CDR3 coding sequence is TGCGCCAGCAGCCAAGATGAGAATTTGACCCAGTACTTC. Translating it yields CASSQDENLTQYF. The chain has TRBV4-1 and TRBJ2-5; D is undetermined. Germline CDR1 is MGHRA and CDR2 is YSYEKL. CDR3 size: 13 residues. V was shortened by 0 bases and J by 7 bases, with 9 bases between the two germline ends.

V gene TRBV19 combines with J gene TRBJ1-6, with D uncertain. The length of the CDR3 is 14 residues. With 3 bases removed from V and 6 bases from J, the gap between germline ends came to 9 bases. From germline, CDR1 is LNHDA and CDR2 SQIVND (reference sequence). This CDR3 is CASSIGSGNSPLHF. For the CDR3, the DNA is TGTGCCAGTAGTATCGGCAGCGGTAATTCACCCCTCCACTTT.

This clone was found once. The chain uses TRBV4-2 and TRBJ1-1, with TRBD1 matching 10 bases. The CDR3 has 16 residues. The V gene's germline CDR1 is LGHNA and CDR2 YNFKEQ. The junction had 7 bases not matched to a gene; V was cut back by 1 base and J by 5 bases. CDR3 nucleotides: TGTGCCAGCAGCCAAGTCAAGGGGACAGGGGTAACTGAAGCTTTCTTT. This sequence encodes CASSQVKGTGVTEAFF.

This rearrangement joins TRBV9 to TRBJ1-5; D remains unclear. Germline V gene data show CDR1 as SGDLS and CDR2 as YYNGEE. V dropped 0 bases and J dropped 0 bases, with 7 bases sitting between them. CDR3 length: 15 residues. CDR3 DNA: TGTGCCAGCAGCGTAGAAGCTTATAGCAATCAGCCCCAGCATTTT. Its translation is CASSVEAYSNQPQHF.

The CDR3 sequence: CATLMIAEGNQPQHF. CDR3 in DNA: TGTGCCACCCTTATGATAGCTGAGGGCAATCAGCCCCAGCATTTT. This chain connects TRBV28 to TRBJ1-5; no definite D call. V was trimmed by 10 bases and J by 2 bases, leaving 18 bases between them. In germline, CDR1 is MDHEN, CDR2 SYDVKM. The CDR3 runs 15 residues.

The chain has TRBV5-8 and TRBJ1-5, with 7 bases matching TRBD1. CDR3 length: 18 residues. With V trimmed by 0 bases and J by 0 bases, 9 bases remained unmatched. Germline lookup yields CDR1 SGHTS and CDR2 YDEGEE. CDR3 sequence reads: CASSLAPPDRISNQPQHF. CDR3 in DNA: TGTGCCAGCAGCTTGGCGCCTCCGGACAGGATTAGCAATCAGCCCCAGCATTTT.

CDR3 bases: TGCGCCAGCAGCCTGGAAGCGGGGGGGCCGGTACATGAGCAGTTCTTC. Encoded protein: CASSLEAGGPVHEQFF. The rearrangement joins TRBV4-1 to TRBJ2-1, with 10 bases fitting TRBD2. The CDR3 runs 16 residues. The ends lost 4 bases at V and 8 bases at J; junction bases unmatched: 11. In germline, CDR1 is MGHRA, CDR2 YSYEKL.

V and J are TRBV11-2 and TRBJ2-1; possible D gene TRBD1, 5 bases. The ends were cut back, 4 bases at V and 5 bases at J, with 12 bases in the middle. CDR3 size: 14 residues. In germline, CDR1 is SGHAT, CDR2 FQNNGV. In nucleotides, the CDR3 is TGTGCCAGCAGCTCAAAGGGGCCAGACAATGAGCAGTTCTTC. This sequence encodes CASSSKGPDNEQFF.

This sequence joins TRBV20-1 and TRBJ2-5, with D unresolved. Germline V gene lookup returns CDR1 DFQATT and CDR2 SNEGSKA (reference sequence). V was trimmed by 3 bases and J by 4 bases, leaving 6 bases between them. The CDR3 spans 11 residues. The chain's CDR3 is CSARYIETQYF. CDR3 coding DNA: TGCAGTGCTAGGTATATAGAGACCCAGTACTTC.

This chain connects TRBV20-1 to TRBJ2-3, with 7 positions matching TRBD2. The CDR3 loop spans 14 amino acids. Looked up from germline, CDR1 is DFQATT and CDR2 is SNEGSKA (reference sequence). Trimming at V came to 3 bases and at J to 1 base, leaving 4 bases not matched to a gene. For the CDR3, the DNA is TGCAGTGCTAGTCGTGCGGGAGGCACAGATACGCAGTATTTT. Encoded protein: CSASRAGGTDTQYF.

This sequence joins TRBV6-5 and TRBJ1-2; D gene uncertain. Germline CDR1 and CDR2: MNHEY and SVGAGI. The CDR3 is made up of 13 amino acids. V shed 0 bases and J shed 6 bases, with 8 bases lying between them. This CDR3 reads CASSYSLSDGYTF. Written as DNA, the CDR3 is TGTGCCAGCAGTTACTCTCTCTCGGATGGCTACACCTTC.

The V gene is TRBV9, the J gene TRBJ1-1, with TRBD1 identical over 9 bases. Per germline, CDR1 SGDLS and CDR2 YYNGEE. V trimming: 4 bases; J trimming: 5 bases; junction bases outside the gene matches: 6. This CDR3 region has 14 residues. The CDR3 DNA sequence: TGTGCCAGCAGCTATAGACAGGGGGATACTGAAGCTTTCTTT. Protein product: CASSYRQGDTEAFF.

The V and J genes are TRBV18 and TRBJ2-1, with D perhaps TRBD1 (6 bases). The CDR3 contains 16 residues. Germline loops: CDR1 KGHSH, CDR2 LQKENI. Trimming removed 3 bases from V and 4 bases from J, with 16 bases in between. CDR3 nucleotides: TGTGCCAGCTCACCTCCAGACAGGTTTCGATACAATGAGCAGTTCTTC. Translating it yields CASSPPDRFRYNEQFF.

The chain is built from TRBV6-1 and TRBJ2-7; 10 bases are a match to TRBD1. Germline trimming cut 2 bases from V and 4 bases from J; bases unmatched to any gene: 5. CDR1 and CDR2 from the germline V gene are MNHNS and SASEGT. CDR3 length: 15 residues. CDR3 region: CASSERGQGSYEQYF. The CDR3 DNA reads as TGTGCCAGCAGTGAAAGGGGACAGGGGAGTTACGAGCAGTACTTC.

The chain links TRBV6-5 to TRBJ2-7, with TRBD2 matching 7 bases. This CDR3 region has 12 residues. Germline assignment: CDR1 MNHEY and CDR2 SVGAGI. Trimming cost V 5 bases and J 4 bases; bases outside gene matches: 2. This CDR3 is CASSSGEYEQYF. CDR3 bases: TGTGCCAGCAGTAGCGGGGAGTACGAGCAGTACTTC.

This clone came up a few times. This rearrangement joins TRBV6-5 to TRBJ2-7, with 7 bases that match TRBD1. There are 15 residues in the CDR3. The V gene's germline CDR1 is MNHEY and CDR2 SVGAGI. V was pared by 1 base and J by 0 bases, with 3 bases of the junction left unmatched. The CDR3 spells CASSYLQGSSYEQYF. The CDR3 DNA reads as TGTGCCAGCAGTTACTTACAGGGGAGCTCCTACGAGCAGTACTTC.

To note about this clone: Other DNA variants within this sample encode the same CDR3. The chain is built from TRBV5-1 and TRBJ1-3; no reliable D call. Germline V gene lookup returns CDR1 SGHRS and CDR2 YFSETQ. V dropped 2 bases and J dropped 0 bases, with 6 bases sitting between them. The CDR3 consists of 14 residues. For the CDR3, the DNA is TGCGCCAGCAGCTTCGGGAGCTCTGGAAACACCATATATTTT. Protein sequence: CASSFGSSGNTIYF.

This clone was seen only a few times. The CDR3 loop is CASSLEGRGNQPQHF. DNA for the CDR3: TGCGCCAGCAGCTTGGAGGGCAGGGGCAATCAGCCCCAGCATTTT. V is TRBV5-1 and J is TRBJ1-5; possible D gene TRBD1, 5 bases. CDR3 length equals 15 residues. Per the germline V gene, CDR1 is SGHRS and CDR2 is YFSETQ. V gave up 0 bases and J gave up 2 bases, with 9 bases separating them.

V is TRBV20-1 and J is TRBJ1-4; no clear D gene. Trimming took off 6 bases at V and 8 bases at J, with 7 bases between the two ends. The CDR3 sequence is 10 residues long. Germline CDR1 and CDR2: DFQATT and SNEGSKA (reference sequence). In nucleotides, the CDR3 is TGCAGTGCGTTGAGGGAAAAACTGTTTTTT. This gives the protein CSALREKLFF.